These 3 T cell receptor beta chains were sequenced from one sample in a study of control samples from healthy donors and cancer patients. The protocol was immunoSEQ multiplex PCR, while the TCRdb copy is restricted to in-frame clones and leaves out a portion. The sample shows some 130,000 clones, 85% to 95% of them seen only once. Source material: PBMCs. The receptors come from a man over 45 with head and neck cancer.

This chain joins TRBV7-9 and TRBJ1-6; D uncertain. Germline CDR1 and CDR2: SEHNR and FQNEAQ (reference sequence). V lost 4 bases and J 7 bases, leaving 11 bases between the germline ends. The CDR3 has 14 amino acids. CDR3 coding DNA: TGTGCCAGCAGCTCCCTTGGTGGCAATTCACCCCTCCACTTT. It codes for CASSSLGGNSPLHF.

This clone has only one observation. The V and J genes are TRBV28 and TRBJ1-2, with TRBD1 as a possible D gene (5 bases). V was pared by 4 bases and J by 8 bases, with 17 bases between. This CDR3 spans 14 amino acids. Germline CDR1 is MDHEN and CDR2 is SYDVKM. This CDR3 is CASSYGDGIRGYTF. Written as DNA, the CDR3 is TGTGCCAGCAGTTACGGGGACGGAATTCGGGGCTACACCTTC.

V usage is TRBV2 and J usage is TRBJ1-5, with a tentative D call TRBD1 (6 bases). Trimming took off 5 bases at V and 4 bases at J, with 15 bases between the two ends. The CDR3 has 15 residues. Germline V gene sequence: CDR1 SNHLY, CDR2 FYNNEI. CDR3 in amino acids: CASSPTGQGNQPQHF. DNA for the CDR3: TGTGCCAGCAGTCCAACAGGGCAAGGTAATCAGCCCCAGCATTTT.